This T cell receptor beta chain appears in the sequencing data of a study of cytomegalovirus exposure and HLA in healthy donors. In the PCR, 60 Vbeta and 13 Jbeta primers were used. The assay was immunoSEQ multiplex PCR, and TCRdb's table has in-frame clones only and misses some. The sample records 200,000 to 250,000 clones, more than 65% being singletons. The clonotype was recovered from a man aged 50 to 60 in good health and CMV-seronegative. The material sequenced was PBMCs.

The CDR3 loop is CASSNIGTSGSTDTQYF. The CDR3 nucleotides read TGTGCCAGCAGCAACATCGGGACTAGCGGATCCACAGATACGCAGTATTTT. The chain recombines TRBV27 with TRBJ2-3; TRBD2 aligns across 11 bases. Germline values: CDR1 MNHEY, CDR2 SMNVEV (reference sequence). The CDR3 runs to 17 residues. J gave up 2 bases and V 6 bases, and 10 bases lay outside the gene matches.